The rows below give T cell receptor beta chains drawn from one sample of a study of blood T cell repertoires in COVID-19. Profiled with immunoSEQ multiplex PCR; TCRdb holds only in-frame clones, not every one. The sample yields about 94,000 clones, 80% seen once. What was sequenced was peripheral blood. The origin of the receptors is a human donor in a cohort sampled during active COVID-19. The CDR3 runs from the conserved cysteine through the conserved F or W. Each record gives: D gene, clone size, J gene, V gene, CDR3 protein, CDR3 DNA. A D gene is named only where the DNA matches it firmly. Size values are once, few and many counts, or a class for expanded clones, and some rows have none.

TRBD1 | - | TRBJ1-6 | TRBV18 | CASSPRGTANNSPLHF | TGTGCCAGCTCACCCCGGGGGACAGCTAATAATTCACCCCTCCACTTT
TRBD1 | - | TRBJ1-1 | TRBV4-2 | CASSQGQGLLTEAFF | TGTGCCAGCAGCCAGGGACAGGGTCTTCTCACTGAAGCTTTCTTT
- | - | TRBJ1-3 | TRBV7-9 | CASSLAKAGLLSGNTIYF | TGTGCCAGCAGCTTAGCGAAAGCAGGCCTTCTCTCTGGAAACACCATATATTTT
TRBD1 | - | TRBJ1-2 | TRBV7-9 | CASSTDRAYGYTF | TGTGCCAGCAGCACCGACAGGGCCTATGGCTACACCTTC
TRBD2 | - | TRBJ2-3 | TRBV7-2 | CASSHTSGRPDTQYF | TGTGCCAGCAGCCATACTAGCGGGAGACCAGATACGCAGTATTTT
TRBD1 | - | TRBJ1-1 | TRBV9 | CASSAGGTEAFF | TGTGCCAGCAGCGCAGGGGGCACTGAAGCTTTCTTT
TRBD1 | - | TRBJ2-7 | TRBV5-5 | CASSFSAGGEQYF | TGTGCCAGCAGCTTTTCGGCAGGGGGCGAGCAGTACTTC
- | - | TRBJ1-2 | TRBV7-5 | CVRSLSQRHWRPQSGYTF | TGTGTCAGAAGCTTATCCCAGCGGCATTGGCGCCCCCAAAGTGGCTACACCTTC
- | - | TRBJ2-7 | TRBV28 | CASLRVPYEQYF | TGTGCCAGCCTCAGGGTTCCCTACGAGCAGTACTTC
- | - | TRBJ2-3 | TRBV10-3 | CAIRGGRDGFADTQYF | TGTGCCATCAGGGGGGGACGGGATGGCTTCGCAGATACGCAGTATTTT
- | - | TRBJ1-5 | TRBV6-5 | CASRQRDAGNQPQHF | TGTGCCAGCAGACAAAGGGACGCGGGGAATCAGCCCCAGCATTTT
TRBD1 | - | TRBJ1-1 | TRBV7-9 | CASSPGQVGTEAFF | TGTGCCAGCAGCCCAGGACAGGTGGGAACTGAAGCTTTCTTT
- | - | TRBJ1-5 | TRBV5-1 | CASSFGDGQPQHF | TGCGCCAGCAGCTTCGGGGATGGTCAGCCCCAGCATTTT
TRBD2 | - | TRBJ2-1 | TRBV10-1 | CASSTSGTSSYNEQFF | TGCGCCAGCAGTACCTCTGGGACTAGCTCCTACAATGAGCAGTTCTTC
- | few | TRBJ2-3 | TRBV11-3 | CASSRGTDTQYF | TGTGCCAGCAGCCGAGGCACAGATACGCAGTATTTT
TRBD2 | - | TRBJ2-7 | TRBV19 | CASSTGLAASYEQYF | TGTGCCAGTAGTACCGGACTAGCGGCTAGTTACGAGCAGTACTTC
- | - | TRBJ2-7 | TRBV6-5 | CASSYSPGSSYEQYF | TGTGCCAGCAGTTACTCTCCGGGGAGCTCCTACGAGCAGTACTTC
TRBD1 | - | TRBJ1-2 | TRBV9 | CASSDTGGAGGYTF | TGTGCCAGCAGCGACACAGGGGGCGCGGGTGGCTACACCTTC
- | - | TRBJ2-6 | TRBV11-2 | CASSLSRVSGANVLTF | TGTGCCAGCAGCTTATCCAGGGTCTCTGGGGCCAACGTCCTGACTTTC
- | - | TRBJ1-3 | TRBV7-2 | CASSLGPGGGNTIYF | TGTGCCAGCAGCTTAGGCCCCGGAGGAGGAAACACCATATATTTT
- | - | TRBJ2-7 | TRBV21-1 | CASDRGIYEQYF | TGTGCCAGCGACAGGGGGATCTACGAGCAGTACTTC
- | - | TRBJ1-5 | TRBV6-5 | CASSSSGGAHQPQHF | TGTGCCAGCAGTTCCTCAGGAGGGGCCCATCAGCCCCAGCATTTT
TRBD1 | once | TRBJ1-4 | TRBV30 | CAWNGQGPNEKLFF | TGTGCCTGGAACGGACAGGGTCCTAATGAAAAACTGTTTTTT
TRBD1 | - | TRBJ1-4 | TRBV7-9 | CASSFQQGNEKLFF | TGTGCCAGCAGCTTCCAACAGGGGAATGAAAAACTGTTTTTT
- | - | TRBJ1-6 | TRBV5-1 | CASSLEVGRDINSPLHF | TGCGCCAGCAGCTTGGAGGTGGGCAGGGATATTAATTCACCCCTCCACTTT
- | - | TRBJ1-1 | TRBV28 | CASSSPSNTEAFF | TGTGCCAGCAGTTCCCCATCGAACACTGAAGCTTTCTTT